The 24 T cell receptor beta chains below were found in one sample sequenced in a study of type 1 regulatory T cells. TCRdb analysed the reads with MiXCR anew, one entry per CDR3 protein. This table holds 88,000 or so distinct CDR3 sequences, 31% found once. Sequencing was done on a sample of CD4+ T cells, either the whole sample or a sorted fraction (not recorded which). Receptor source: a human donor in good health.

The sample holds a few counts of this clonotype. The chain employs TRBV7-2 and TRBJ2-7; 11 nucleotides line up with TRBD2. Trimming cost V 5 bases and J 3 bases; bases outside gene matches: 9. CDR3 length equals 16 residues. From germline, CDR1 is SGHTA and CDR2 FQGNSA. DNA of the CDR3: TGTGCCAGCAGCCCCCCAGGACTAGCGGGCCACTACGAGCAGTACTTC. Translating it yields CASSPPGLAGHYEQYF.

The chain links TRBV20-1 to TRBJ2-1, with D possibly TRBD1 on 6 matching bases. V shed 1 base and J shed 15 bases, with 16 bases lying between them. CDR1 and CDR2 (germline): DFQATT, SNEGSKA (reference sequence). The CDR3 totals 12 residues. The CDR3 coding sequence is TGCAGTGCTAGAGGAACAGGGTCGATAGGGTTCTTC. This sequence encodes CSARGTGSIGFF.

The rearrangement links TRBV29-1 to TRBJ1-2; 8 bases are shared with TRBD1. The CDR3 is made up of 16 amino acids. The V gene end was trimmed by 4 bases and the J gene end by 6 bases; junction bases not matched to a gene: 16. Germline V gives CDR1 SQVTM, CDR2 ANQGSEA. The CDR3 nucleotides read TGCAGCGTTGCTCAACGCTTACAGGGGGTCGAGAATGGCTACACCTTC. Translation gives CSVAQRLQGVENGYTF.

J is TRBJ1-2 and V is TRBV6-6; 8 nucleotides line up with TRBD1. CDR1 MNHNY and CDR2 SVGAGI come from the germline V gene (reference sequence). The trim removed 2 bases at V and 8 bases at J, leaving 10 bases unmatched. CDR3 size: 15 residues. For the CDR3, the DNA is TGTGCCAGCAGTTACGAACATCAGGGGGCGGGCGGCTACACCTTC. This sequence encodes CASSYEHQGAGGYTF.

This sequence joins TRBV6-5 and TRBJ2-1; a weak D match, TRBD2 (6 bases). V lost 4 bases and J 14 bases, leaving 18 bases between the germline ends. Germline V gene lookup returns CDR1 MNHEY and CDR2 SVGAGI. The CDR3 spans 13 residues. The CDR3 protein is CASSSLALSVEFF. CDR3 sequence (DNA): TGTGCCAGCAGTTCACTAGCATTGTCGGTTGAGTTCTTC.

The chain combines TRBV10-3 with TRBJ2-7, with D possibly being TRBD1 or TRBD2 (6 bases each). Germline lookup yields CDR1 ENHRY and CDR2 SYGVKD. V was pared by 1 base and J by 2 bases, with 12 bases between. The CDR3 covers 15 residues. The CDR3 DNA reads as TGTGCCATCAGTGAGTTGAAGGGGGGAGCCTACGAGCAGTACTTC. This sequence encodes CAISELKGGAYEQYF.

The rearrangement links TRBV5-1 to TRBJ2-1; D gene unclear. Looked up from germline, CDR1 is SGHRS and CDR2 is YFSETQ. The CDR3 contains 13 residues. V dropped 0 bases and J dropped 3 bases, with 4 bases sitting between them. The CDR3 DNA follows: TGCGCCAGCAGCTTGGAGGTCTACAATGAGCAGTTCTTC. Its protein product is CASSLEVYNEQFF.

In regard to this clonotype: Its ends do not fully match the called genes, so a read error is possible. The chain couples TRBV12-3 or TRBV12-4 to TRBJ2-7; 9 nucleotides agree with TRBD2. This CDR3 comprises 12 residues. The CDR3 region is CAGSSGLATAYF. The CDR3 coding sequence is TGTGCCGGCAGTTCTGGACTAGCGACAGCATACTTC.

V gene TRBV20-1 combines with J gene TRBJ1-2; D unresolved. There are 12 residues in the CDR3. Looked up from germline, CDR1 is DFQATT and CDR2 is SNEGSKA (reference sequence). Trimming removed 2 bases at V and 8 bases at J, with 12 bases between. CDR3: CSARSGPEGYTF. The CDR3 DNA sequence: TGCAGTGCTAGAAGCGGACCCGAGGGCTACACCTTC.

This clonotype was recorded many times. The rearrangement uses TRBV4-1 and TRBJ2-5; D is undetermined. CDR1 MGHRA and CDR2 YSYEKL come from the germline V gene. This CDR3 has 15 residues. V lost 1 base to trimming and J lost 0 bases, with 9 bases between them. CDR3 sequence: CASSQATDHQETQYF. The DNA for the CDR3 is TGCGCCAGCAGCCAAGCGACGGATCACCAAGAGACCCAGTACTTC.

The chain employs TRBV29-1 and TRBJ1-4, with 8 bases aligning to TRBD1. Germline CDR1 SQVTM, CDR2 ANQGSEA. With 7 bases clipped from V and 4 bases from J, the junction kept 11 bases outside the gene matches. CDR3 length equals 15 residues. The CDR3 sequence: CSAWTGLGVNEKLFF. The CDR3 DNA reads as TGCAGCGCTTGGACAGGGTTGGGCGTTAATGAAAAACTGTTTTTT.

The CDR3 spells CAIAGGVHEQYF. The CDR3 bases are TGTGCCATAGCGGGAGGGGTCCACGAGCAGTACTTC. This chain connects TRBV10-3 to TRBJ2-7; TRBD2 aligns across 10 bases. The germline V gene has CDR1 ENHRY and CDR2 SYGVKD. V shed 9 bases and J 5 bases; nucleotides not matched to a gene: 4. The CDR3 has 12 amino acids.

V gene TRBV29-1 combines with J gene TRBJ2-1; D gene ambiguous. V was clipped by 7 bases and J by 7 bases, with 14 bases between them. The length of the CDR3 is 12 residues. The germline gives CDR1 SQVTM, CDR2 ANQGSEA. CDR3 region: CSAFRLGNEQFF. CDR3 coding DNA: TGCAGCGCCTTTCGTCTAGGTAATGAGCAGTTCTTC.

The genes are TRBV7-9 and TRBJ2-7; D may match TRBD1 or TRBD2 (6 bases each). Germline V CDR1 and CDR2: SEHNR, FQNEAQ (reference sequence). CDR3 length equals 12 residues. The V end was cut by 5 bases, the J end by 2 bases, with 7 bases between. The CDR3 protein is CASSRGAYEQYF. CDR3 DNA: TGTGCCAGCAGCAGGGGGGCCTACGAGCAGTACTTC.

This clonotype was seen a few times. V usage is TRBV10-3 and J usage is TRBJ1-2; tentatively, D is TRBD1 (5 bases). Germline V gene sequence: CDR1 ENHRY, CDR2 SYGVKD. V dropped 10 bases and J dropped 4 bases, with 19 bases sitting between them. The CDR3 has 14 residues. The CDR3 bases are TGTGCCACACGAGGGGAGGGAGAACCCTATGGCTACACCTTC. Protein product: CATRGEGEPYGYTF.

In this sample, this clonotype turned up a few times. This chain connects TRBV11-2 to TRBJ2-1; D is ambiguous. The CDR3 runs to 13 residues. V lost 4 bases and J lost 4, with 8 bases in between. Germline V gene data show CDR1 as SGHAT and CDR2 as FQNNGV. The CDR3, as DNA: TGTGCCAGCAGCTCGACACATTACAATGAGCAGTTCTTC. It yields the protein CASSSTHYNEQFF.

This clonotype was detected a few times. This chain joins TRBV7-2 and TRBJ2-1; 9 nucleotides agree with TRBD2. V was clipped by 5 bases and J by 6 bases; unmatched bases: 11. CDR1 and CDR2 (germline): SGHTA, FQGNSA. The CDR3 covers 16 residues. CDR3 region: CASSPLRAGGINEQFF. In nucleotides, the CDR3 is TGTGCCAGCAGCCCCCTCAGGGCGGGAGGGATCAATGAGCAGTTCTTC.

The rearrangement links TRBV6-1 to TRBJ2-3; 11 nucleotides match TRBD1. The CDR3 extends over 16 amino acids. CDR1 is MNHNS and CDR2 is SASEGT in the germline V gene. Trimming at V came to 2 bases and at J to 3 bases, leaving 4 bases not matched to a gene. The CDR3: CASSEWGTGGTDTQYF. The CDR3 DNA sequence: TGTGCCAGCAGTGAATGGGGGACAGGGGGAACAGATACGCAGTATTTT.

This clonotype was detected only a few times. The rearrangement joins TRBV9 to TRBJ2-5, with 7 bases that match TRBD2. This CDR3 contains 16 residues. The germline V gene has CDR1 SGDLS and CDR2 YYNGEE. The V segment lost 0 bases and the J segment 11 bases; nucleotides outside the gene matches: 16. CDR3 coding DNA: TGTGCCAGCAGCGTAGAGCCAGGACTAGTGGCTCGGATTCAGTACTTC. Amino acids: CASSVEPGLVARIQYF. The whole variable domain, remainder taken from reference TRBV9 and TRBJ2-5, is DSGVTQTPKHLITATGQRVTLRCSPRSGDLSVYWYQQSLDQGLQFLIQYYNGEERAKGNILERFSAQQFPDLHSELNLSSLELGDSALYFCASSVEPGLVARIQYFGPGTRLLVL.

The chain uses TRBV5-4 and TRBJ2-1, with D uncertain. Trimming removed 4 bases from V and 4 bases from J, with 12 bases in between. Looked up from germline, CDR1 is SGHNT and CDR2 is YYREEE (reference sequence). The CDR3 spans 14 residues. The DNA of the CDR3 is TGTGCCAGCAGCCTTTCGGACGGGTACAATGAGCAGTTCTTC. This translates into CASSLSDGYNEQFF.

The chain combines TRBV9 with TRBJ1-3, with D maybe TRBD1 (5 bases). Germline V lookup: CDR1 SGDLS, CDR2 YYNGEE. CDR3 length equals 15 residues. V was shortened by 7 bases and J by 3 bases, with 17 bases between the two germline ends. The CDR3 loop reads CASVERGLNGNTIYF. In nucleotides, the CDR3 is TGTGCCAGCGTGGAGCGGGGGTTGAATGGAAACACCATATATTTT. The whole variable domain, remainder taken from reference TRBV9 and TRBJ1-3, is DSGVTQTPKHLITATGQRVTLRCSPRSGDLSVYWYQQSLDQGLQFLIQYYNGEERAKGNILERFSAQQFPDLHSELNLSSLELGDSALYFCASVERGLNGNTIYFGEGSWLTVV.

The rearrangement links TRBV4-1 to TRBJ2-1; a weak D match, TRBD2 (5 bases). The V and J ends lost 0 bases and 9 bases respectively, with 12 bases between them. Looked up from germline, CDR1 is MGHRA and CDR2 is YSYEKL. The CDR3 runs to 14 residues. CDR3 sequence: CASSQDGLLGEQFF. The DNA for the CDR3 is TGCGCCAGCAGCCAAGATGGACTCCTCGGTGAGCAGTTCTTC.

Relative to its sample, this clonotype is medium-sized. V gene TRBV20-1 combines with J gene TRBJ1-4; the match to TRBD1 covers 9 bases. Per germline, CDR1 DFQATT and CDR2 SNEGSKA (reference sequence). The CDR3 consists of 15 residues. Germline trimming cut 3 bases from V and 7 bases from J; bases unmatched to any gene: 9. The CDR3 region is CSARAPGQGVEKLFF. In nucleotides, the CDR3 is TGCAGTGCTAGGGCACCGGGACAGGGAGTTGAAAAACTGTTTTTT.

The rearrangement links TRBV20-1 to TRBJ2-3; TRBD1 matches 8 bases. The CDR3 contains 14 residues. V shed 3 bases, J shed 2 bases, and the junction held 4 bases outside the gene matches. Germline CDR1 is DFQATT and CDR2 is SNEGSKA (reference sequence). CDR3 bases: TGCAGTGCTAGGGGACAGGCGTTCACAGATACGCAGTATTTT. It codes for CSARGQAFTDTQYF.